This is a list of T cell receptor beta chains from one sample in a study of response to subunit inactivated influenza vaccine. Using its own MiXCR run on the RT-PCR reads, TCRdb lists one record per CDR3 protein. In the table there are more than 150,000 distinct CDR3 sequences, about 9% of which are singletons. The sequenced sample was non-naive T cells sorted from PBMCs, obtained on the day of vaccination. The source of these receptors is a man aged 50 to 60 who received an inactivated influenza vaccine. The CDR3 runs from the conserved cysteine through the conserved F or W. The order of the fields is clone size, D gene, V gene, J gene, CDR3 DNA, CDR3 protein. D genes are given only for firm matches. Some rows have no size entry. The others give once, few or many, or a class for an expanded clone.

few	TRBD1	TRBV10-1	TRBJ2-7	TGCGCCAGCAGTGAGTACACAGGGGGCTCCTACGAGCAGTACTTC	CASSEYTGGSYEQYF
-	-	TRBV7-8	TRBJ1-5	TGTGCCAGCAGCGAAATCAGGGAGCAGCCCCAGCATTTT	CASSEIREQPQHF
many	TRBD1	TRBV6-1	TRBJ2-3	TGTGCCAGCAACCTACGTCAGGGGGCAACAGATACGCAGTATTTT	CASNLRQGATDTQYF
many	-	TRBV7-3	TRBJ1-1	TGTGCCAGCAGCTTAGGGCCACAGGGACAAGCTTTCTTT	CASSLGPQGQAFF
few	-	TRBV27	TRBJ2-3	TGTGCCAGCAGTTTATCGGGCCGGAAATTGCGGAGCACAGATACGCAGTATTTT	CASSLSGRKLRSTDTQYF
few	-	TRBV5-6	TRBJ2-2	TGTGCCAGCAGCTTGGCGGGCAGGGTGGACGGGGAGCTGTTTTTT	CASSLAGRVDGELFF
few	-	TRBV6-1	TRBJ1-2	TGTGCCAGCAGTGTCGGGTCTAACTATGGCTACACCTTC	CASSVGSNYGYTF
-	-	TRBV5-1	TRBJ2-1	TGCGCCAGCAGCTTGTGGGGGGATGAGCAGTTCTTC	CASSLWGDEQFF
few	-	TRBV25-1	TRBJ2-1	TGTGCCAGCAGTGGGAAAGTAGGCAATGAGCAGTTCTTC	CASSGKVGNEQFF
many	-	TRBV4-2	TRBJ2-7	TGTGCCAGCAGCCAAGATGCGGGGGCAATAAACTACGAGCAGTACTTC	CASSQDAGAINYEQYF
few	-	TRBV4-1	TRBJ2-3	TGCGCCAGCAGCCAAGATTTGAAAGATACGCAGTATTTT	CASSQDLKDTQYF
few	-	TRBV10-3	TRBJ1-2	TGTGCCATCAGCCGGGCCTACTATGGCTACACCTTC	CAISRAYYGYTF
-	-	TRBV2	TRBJ2-7	TGTGCCAGCAACTCAGGCGCTTCCTACGAGCAGTACTTC	CASNSGASYEQYF
many	-	TRBV10-3	TRBJ2-1	TGTGCCATCAGTGACCCCGCGGACTCCGACTCCTACAATGAGCAGTTCTTC	CAISDPADSDSYNEQFF
many	-	TRBV7-9	TRBJ2-7	TGTGCCAGCAGCTTAACCTCTCGGGGCAGGGGATACGAGCAGTACTTC	CASSLTSRGRGYEQYF
few	-	TRBV6-1	TRBJ1-2	TGTGCCAGCAGCCGGGCTGGAACCTATGGCTACACCTTC	CASSRAGTYGYTF
-	-	TRBV7-2	TRBJ2-1	TGTGCCAGCAGCTTAGGAGGTGTCCGCTCCTACAATGAGCAGTTCTTC	CASSLGGVRSYNEQFF
-	TRBD2	TRBV6-2/TRBV6-3	TRBJ2-1	TGTGCCAGCATCCAGCGGCGGGAGGGCCGAAATGAGCAGTTCTTC	CASIQRREGRNEQFF
few	TRBD2	TRBV5-1	TRBJ2-5	TGCGCCAGCAGCGCGACTAGCGTGGGAGAGACCCAGTACTTC	CASSATSVGETQYF
many	-	TRBV7-6	TRBJ2-5	TGTGCCAGCAGTTCAACCCCGGGGGAGACCCAGTACTTC	CASSSTPGETQYF
few	TRBD2	TRBV12-3/TRBV12-4	TRBJ2-5	TGTGCCAGCAAGCGGGTGCGGGGGGAGACCCAGTACTTC	CASKRVRGETQYF
few	TRBD1	TRBV7-9	TRBJ1-2	TGTGCCACAACAGGGGGCGACTATGGCTACACCTTC	CATTGGDYGYTF